This is a list of T cell receptor beta chains from one sample in a study of blood T cell repertoires in COVID-19. Using immunoSEQ multiplex PCR, the repertoire was profiled, and TCRdb retains in-frame clones only, with some absent. The sample consists of approximately 230,000 clones, about 85% of them appearing once. The sample comprised peripheral blood. The receptors stem from a man between 18 and 35 years old with active or convalescent COVID-19. Both conserved end residues are part of each CDR3.

j_call v_call cdr3_aa
TRBJ2-1 TRBV4-2 CASSPYQGNEQFF
TRBJ2-2 TRBV7-3 CASSFGDRGIGGELFF
TRBJ1-4 TRBV28 CASSLKGLATNEKLFF
TRBJ1-1 TRBV28 CASINGGRGNTEAFF
TRBJ1-2 TRBV11-2 CASSLVWTALGGYTF
TRBJ2-1 TRBV3-1/TRBV3-2 CASSLTSGNNEQFF
TRBJ2-2 TRBV29-1 CSVGTSGRINTGELFF
TRBJ2-3 TRBV5-4 CASSQLAGEADTQYF
TRBJ1-1 TRBV4-3 CASSLEQGRTEAFF
TRBJ2-2 TRBV3-1/TRBV3-2 CASTLSSGGVGELFF
TRBJ1-6 TRBV28 CASGLINSPLHF
TRBJ2-1 TRBV18 CASSRGQTGLYNEQFF
TRBJ1-1 TRBV5-1 CASRVQGEAFF
TRBJ2-1 TRBV5-1 CASGLADSYNEQFF
TRBJ1-2 TRBV27 CASSLRDRDYGYTF
TRBJ1-4 TRBV5-1 CASSFHQGTDEKLFF
TRBJ1-4 TRBV20-1 CSASGQFDEKLFF
TRBJ2-3 TRBV6-5 CASRRLVTDTQYF
TRBJ2-5 TRBV28 CASSLSVQETQYF
TRBJ2-3 TRBV7-2 CASSIGVLGPDTQYF
TRBJ1-6 TRBV18 CASSPAGDSPLHF
TRBJ2-7 TRBV19 CASSIGGLSYEQYF
TRBJ2-2 TRBV19 CASSIDRLAGRSGELFF
TRBJ2-3 TRBV7-2 CASSFTAADTQYF
TRBJ2-5 TRBV5-1 CASSLGSIETQYF
TRBJ1-5 TRBV18 CASPDRGQNSNQPQHF
TRBJ2-7 TRBV21-1 CASSKYRCLSYEQYF
TRBJ2-4 TRBV7-2 CASSLRLAGDIAKNIQYF